This TCR beta chain was profiled in a study of blood T cell repertoires in COVID-19. Across the study: From the United States, Italy and Spain came samples of acute and convalescent COVID-19. Nucleic acid was either cDNA or gDNA, and it came from T cells, B-cell-depleted T cells, or PBMCs.

Germline V gene data show CDR1 as LNHDA and CDR2 as SQIVND (reference sequence). The CDR3 spans 15 residues. Trimming took 6 bases from V and 7 from J; bases not matched to a gene: 9. Per the original data handling: Using reference gene primer amplification, nucleated cell counts were estimated. Profiled with immunoSEQ multiplex PCR; TCRdb holds only in-frame clones, not every one. Clonal size and the V and J genes are those of that table, whereas D and trimming came from the DNA. The profile shows some 110,000 clones, around 85% of them singletons. The sequencing sample was made of peripheral blood. This chain uses TRBV19 with TRBJ1-4, with 9 nucleotides matching TRBD1. This TCR derives from a man aged 65-85 years who had recovered from COVID-19. The CDR3 protein is CASSPGTGGAEKLFF. The CDR3 DNA is TGTGCCAGTAGCCCAGGAACAGGGGGCGCTGAAAAACTGTTTTTT.